What follows describes a single T cell receptor beta chain. Its cognate antigen is unknown. This CDR3 has 11 residues. In germline, CDR1 is DFQATT, CDR2 SNEGSKA (reference sequence). Trimming took 3 bases from V and 6 from J, leaving 6 bases between them. This sample is drawn from a study of PD-1 blockade in classical Hodgkin lymphoma. Broader study findings: Nivolumab starters within 1 year of ASCT were excluded. Complete responders entered with baseline diversity on par with newly diagnosed patients, the results showed.

All patients relapsed after autologous stem cell transplantation, and brentuximab vedotin exposure varied. Sequenced by immunoSEQ multiplex PCR; TCRdb stores in-frame clones only, minus some. Of around 30,000 clones detected, 60% to 85% appear once; the ten largest clones hold 3.3%. This clonotype was sampled from a human donor with classical Hodgkin lymphoma. The sequencing here drew on peripheral blood mononuclear cells (PBMCs), taken before the second cycle of nivolumab. V and J are TRBV20-1 and TRBJ2-1, with D hard to call. Here the CDR3 reads CSASRLNEQFF. CDR3 in DNA: TGCAGTGCTAGTCGCCTCAATGAGCAGTTCTTC.